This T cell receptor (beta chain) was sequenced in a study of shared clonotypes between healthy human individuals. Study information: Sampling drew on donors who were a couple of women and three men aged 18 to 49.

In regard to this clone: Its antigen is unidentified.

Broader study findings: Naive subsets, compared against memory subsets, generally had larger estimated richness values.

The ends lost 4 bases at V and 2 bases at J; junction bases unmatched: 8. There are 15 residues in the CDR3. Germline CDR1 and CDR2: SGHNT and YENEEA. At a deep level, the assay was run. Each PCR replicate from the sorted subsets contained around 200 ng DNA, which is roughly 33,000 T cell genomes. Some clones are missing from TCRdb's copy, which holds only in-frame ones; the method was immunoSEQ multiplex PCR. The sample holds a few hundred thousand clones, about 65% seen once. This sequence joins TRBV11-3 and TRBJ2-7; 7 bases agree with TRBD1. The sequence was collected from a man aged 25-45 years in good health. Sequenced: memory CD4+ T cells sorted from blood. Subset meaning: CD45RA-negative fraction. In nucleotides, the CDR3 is TGTGCCAGCAGCTACACGGCAGGGGGTACCTACGAGCAGTACTTC. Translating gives CASSYTAGGTYEQYF.